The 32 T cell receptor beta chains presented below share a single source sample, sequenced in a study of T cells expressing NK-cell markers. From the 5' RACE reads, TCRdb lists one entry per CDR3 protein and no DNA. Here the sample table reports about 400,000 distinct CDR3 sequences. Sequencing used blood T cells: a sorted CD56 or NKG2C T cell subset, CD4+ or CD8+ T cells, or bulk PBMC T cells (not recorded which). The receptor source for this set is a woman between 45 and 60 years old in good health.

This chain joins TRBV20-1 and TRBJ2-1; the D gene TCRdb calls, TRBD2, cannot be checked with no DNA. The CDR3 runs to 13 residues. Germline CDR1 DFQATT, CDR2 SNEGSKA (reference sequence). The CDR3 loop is CSAAPAGGDEQFF.

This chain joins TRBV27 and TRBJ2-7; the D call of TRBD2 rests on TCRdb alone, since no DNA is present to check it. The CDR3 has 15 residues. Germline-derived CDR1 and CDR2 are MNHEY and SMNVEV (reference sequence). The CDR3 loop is CASRDTGLAGPEQYF.

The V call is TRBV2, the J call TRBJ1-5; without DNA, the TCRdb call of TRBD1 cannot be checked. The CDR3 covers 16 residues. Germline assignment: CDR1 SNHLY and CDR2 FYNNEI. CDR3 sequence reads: CASSGVPGQVNQPQHF.

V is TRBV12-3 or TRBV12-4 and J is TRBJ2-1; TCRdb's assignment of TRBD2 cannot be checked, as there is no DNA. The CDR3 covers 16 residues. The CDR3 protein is CASSDPGGRAPNEQFF.

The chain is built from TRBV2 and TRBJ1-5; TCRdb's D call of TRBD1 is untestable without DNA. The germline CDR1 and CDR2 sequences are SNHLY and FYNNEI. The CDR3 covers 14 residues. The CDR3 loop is CASRGTGGNQPQHF.

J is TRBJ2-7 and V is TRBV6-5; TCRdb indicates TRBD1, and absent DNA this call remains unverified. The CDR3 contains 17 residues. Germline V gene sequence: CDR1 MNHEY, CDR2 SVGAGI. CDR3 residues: CASSYSIGDTSSYEQYF.

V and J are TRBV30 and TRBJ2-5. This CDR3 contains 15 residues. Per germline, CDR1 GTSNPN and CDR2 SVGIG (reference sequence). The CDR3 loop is CAWSVGLRIQETQYF. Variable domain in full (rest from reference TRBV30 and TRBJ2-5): SQTIHQWPATLVQPVGSPLSLECTVEGTSNPNLYWYRQAAGRGLQLLFYSVGIGQISSEVPQNLSASRPQDRQFILSSKKLLLSDSGFYLCAWSVGLRIQETQYFGPGTRLLVL.

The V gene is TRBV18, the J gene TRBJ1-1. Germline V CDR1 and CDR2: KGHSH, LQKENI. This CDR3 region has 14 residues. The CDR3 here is CASSPDDRDTEAFF.

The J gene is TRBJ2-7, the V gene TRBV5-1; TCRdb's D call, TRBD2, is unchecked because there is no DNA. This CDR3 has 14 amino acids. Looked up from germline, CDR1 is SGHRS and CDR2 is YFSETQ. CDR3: CASSLGLAEYEQYF.

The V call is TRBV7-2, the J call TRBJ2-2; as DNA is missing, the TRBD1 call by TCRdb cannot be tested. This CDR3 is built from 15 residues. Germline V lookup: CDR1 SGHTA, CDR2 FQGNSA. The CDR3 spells CASRPSGLQAGELFF.

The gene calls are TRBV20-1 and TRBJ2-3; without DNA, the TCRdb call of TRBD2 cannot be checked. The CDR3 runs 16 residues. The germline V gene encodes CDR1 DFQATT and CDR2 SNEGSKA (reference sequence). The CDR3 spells CSASGWIAGKVDTQYF.

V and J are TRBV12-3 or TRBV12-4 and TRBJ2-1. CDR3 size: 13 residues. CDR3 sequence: CASSLAGRGEQFF.

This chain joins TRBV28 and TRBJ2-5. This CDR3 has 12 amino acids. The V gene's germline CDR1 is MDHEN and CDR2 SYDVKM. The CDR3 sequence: CASGVTQQTQYF.

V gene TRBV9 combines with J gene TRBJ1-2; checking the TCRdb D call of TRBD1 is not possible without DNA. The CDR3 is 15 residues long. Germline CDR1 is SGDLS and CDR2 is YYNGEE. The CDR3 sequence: CASSQMVEVGDGYTF.

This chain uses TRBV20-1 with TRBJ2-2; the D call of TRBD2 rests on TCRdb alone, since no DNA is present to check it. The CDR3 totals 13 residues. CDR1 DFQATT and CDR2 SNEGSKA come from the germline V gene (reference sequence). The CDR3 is CSAKGPNTGELFF.

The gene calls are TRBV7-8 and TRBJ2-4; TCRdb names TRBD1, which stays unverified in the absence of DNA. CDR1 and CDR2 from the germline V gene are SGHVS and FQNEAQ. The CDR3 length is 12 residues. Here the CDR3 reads CASTAAGNIQYF.

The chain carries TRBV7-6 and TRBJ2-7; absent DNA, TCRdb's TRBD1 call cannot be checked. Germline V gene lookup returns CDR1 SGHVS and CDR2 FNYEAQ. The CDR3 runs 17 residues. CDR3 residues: CASSLNGGQGGSYEQYF.

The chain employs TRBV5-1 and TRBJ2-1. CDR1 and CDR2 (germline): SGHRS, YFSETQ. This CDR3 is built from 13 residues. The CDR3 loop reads CASSSVAGNEQFF.

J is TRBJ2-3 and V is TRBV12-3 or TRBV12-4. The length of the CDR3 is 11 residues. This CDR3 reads CASVSGDTQYF.

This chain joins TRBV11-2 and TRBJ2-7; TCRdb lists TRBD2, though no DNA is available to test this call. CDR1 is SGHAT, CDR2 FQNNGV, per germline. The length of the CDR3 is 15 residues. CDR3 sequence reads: CASRLDSLVAYEQYF.

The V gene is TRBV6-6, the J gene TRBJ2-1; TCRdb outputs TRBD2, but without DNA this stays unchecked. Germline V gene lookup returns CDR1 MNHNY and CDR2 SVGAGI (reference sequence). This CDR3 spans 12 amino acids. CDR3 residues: CASRYSGGEQFF.

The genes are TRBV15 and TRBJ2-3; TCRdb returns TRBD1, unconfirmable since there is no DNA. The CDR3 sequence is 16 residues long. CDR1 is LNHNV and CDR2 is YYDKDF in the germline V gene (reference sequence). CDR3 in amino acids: CATSRRSGGYGDTQYF.

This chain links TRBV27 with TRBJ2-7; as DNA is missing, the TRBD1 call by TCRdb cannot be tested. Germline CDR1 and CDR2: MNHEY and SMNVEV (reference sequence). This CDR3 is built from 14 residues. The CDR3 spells CASSLPGTNYEQYF.

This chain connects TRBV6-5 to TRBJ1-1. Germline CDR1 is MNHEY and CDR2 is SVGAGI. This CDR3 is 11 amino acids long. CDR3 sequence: CASSSGTEAFF.

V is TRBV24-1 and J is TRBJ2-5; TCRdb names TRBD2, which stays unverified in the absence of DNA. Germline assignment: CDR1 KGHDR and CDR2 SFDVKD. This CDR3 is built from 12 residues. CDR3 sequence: CACLADQETQYF.

The CDR3 spells CASSYTGAGANVLTF. This sequence joins TRBV5-1 and TRBJ2-6; the TRBD1 assignment by TCRdb is unverifiable without DNA. The CDR3 loop spans 15 amino acids. Germline V gene sequence: CDR1 SGHRS, CDR2 YFSETQ.

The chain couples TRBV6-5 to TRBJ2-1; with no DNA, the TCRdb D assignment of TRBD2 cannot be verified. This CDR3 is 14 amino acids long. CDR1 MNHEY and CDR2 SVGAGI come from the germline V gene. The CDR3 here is CASRRTSGENEQFF.

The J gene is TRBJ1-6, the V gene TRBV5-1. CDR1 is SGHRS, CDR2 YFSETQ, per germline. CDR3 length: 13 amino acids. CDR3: CASSLAYNSPLHF.

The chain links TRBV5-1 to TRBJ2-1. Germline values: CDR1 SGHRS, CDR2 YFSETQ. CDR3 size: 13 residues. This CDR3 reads CASKIGEYNEQFF.

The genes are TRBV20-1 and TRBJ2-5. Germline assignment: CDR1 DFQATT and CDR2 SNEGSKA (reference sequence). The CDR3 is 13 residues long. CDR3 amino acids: CSATILMRETQYF.

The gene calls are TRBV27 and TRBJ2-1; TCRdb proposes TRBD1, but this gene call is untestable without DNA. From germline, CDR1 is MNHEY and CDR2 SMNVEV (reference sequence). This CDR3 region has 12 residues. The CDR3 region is CASSFPGAEQFF.

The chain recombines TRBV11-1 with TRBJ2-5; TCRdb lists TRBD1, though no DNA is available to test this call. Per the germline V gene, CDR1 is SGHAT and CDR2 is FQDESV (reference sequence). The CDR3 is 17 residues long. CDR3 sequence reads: CASSPGNRRTPQETQYF.